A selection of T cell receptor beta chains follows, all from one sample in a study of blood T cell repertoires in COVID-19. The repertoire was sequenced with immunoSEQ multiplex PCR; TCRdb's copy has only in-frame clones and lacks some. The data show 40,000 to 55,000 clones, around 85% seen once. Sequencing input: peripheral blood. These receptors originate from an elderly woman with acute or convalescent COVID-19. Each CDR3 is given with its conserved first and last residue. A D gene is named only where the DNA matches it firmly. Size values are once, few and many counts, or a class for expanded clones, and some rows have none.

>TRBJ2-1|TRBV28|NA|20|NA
CASSSPDRWGTRRNYNEQFF
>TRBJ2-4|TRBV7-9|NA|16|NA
CASSLYSRVAKNIQYF
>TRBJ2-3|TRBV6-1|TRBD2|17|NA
CASSEALSGRGTDTQYF
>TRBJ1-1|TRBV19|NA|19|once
CASSVTGYAKILQPFEAFF
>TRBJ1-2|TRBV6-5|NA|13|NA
CASSFPNIYGYTF
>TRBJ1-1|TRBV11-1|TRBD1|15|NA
CASSPRDRQNTEAFF
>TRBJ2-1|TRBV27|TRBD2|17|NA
CASSLYPGLESVNEQFF
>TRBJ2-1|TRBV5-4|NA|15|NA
CASSHPTESYNEQFF
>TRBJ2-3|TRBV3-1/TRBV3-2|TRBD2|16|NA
CASSQTSGSGVDTQYF
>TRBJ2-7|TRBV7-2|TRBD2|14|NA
CASTLLAGGGEQYF
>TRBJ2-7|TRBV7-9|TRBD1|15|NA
CASSQGTGRTLEQYF
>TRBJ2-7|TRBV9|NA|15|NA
CASTTGRGPPYEQYF
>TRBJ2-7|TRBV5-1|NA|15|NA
CASSRSGTQNYEQYF
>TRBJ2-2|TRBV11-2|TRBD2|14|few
CASSLVREAGELFF
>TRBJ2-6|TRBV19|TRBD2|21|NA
CASSTPGLAGRTFSGANVLTF
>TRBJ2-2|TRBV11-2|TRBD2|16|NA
CASTMSGTSGIRELFF
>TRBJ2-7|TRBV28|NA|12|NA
CASSLTSYEQYF
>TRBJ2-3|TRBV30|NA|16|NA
CAWSLLAGLIVRTQYF
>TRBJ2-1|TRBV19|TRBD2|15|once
CASRRTSGSGDEQFF
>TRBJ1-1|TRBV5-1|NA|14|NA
CASSLYTGSTEAFF
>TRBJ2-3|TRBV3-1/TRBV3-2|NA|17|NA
CASSPTGAGVSEDTQYF
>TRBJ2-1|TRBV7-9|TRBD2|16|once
CASKPASGGSYNEQFF
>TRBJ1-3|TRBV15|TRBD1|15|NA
CATSSWTGLGNTIYF
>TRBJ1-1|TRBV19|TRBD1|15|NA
CASSRGTALNTEAFF
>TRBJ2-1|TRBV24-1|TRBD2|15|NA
CATSVAGGSYNEQFF
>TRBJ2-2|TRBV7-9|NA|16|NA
CASSLFGQTNTGELFF
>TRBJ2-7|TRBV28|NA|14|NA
CASRRGSSSGEQYF
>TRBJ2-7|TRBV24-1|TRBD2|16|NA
CAETSGRPLRTYEQYF
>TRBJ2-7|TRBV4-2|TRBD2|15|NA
CASSQTSGSPYEQYF
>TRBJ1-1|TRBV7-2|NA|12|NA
CASSLAGRGAFF
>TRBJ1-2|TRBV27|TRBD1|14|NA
CASSSGQGFYGYTF
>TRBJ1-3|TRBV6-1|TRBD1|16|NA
CASSEDRRSSGNTIYF
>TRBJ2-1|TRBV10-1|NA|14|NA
CASSGSGPLLGQFF
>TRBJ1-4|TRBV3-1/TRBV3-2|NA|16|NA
CASSQALVGGKEKLFF
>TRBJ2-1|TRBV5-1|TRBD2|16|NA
CASSWGSGRAYNEQFF
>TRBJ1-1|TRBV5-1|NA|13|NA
CASSRSYDTEAFF
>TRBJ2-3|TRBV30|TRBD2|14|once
CAWGLAGGYGTQYF
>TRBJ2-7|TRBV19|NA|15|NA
CASRGGGVGTYEQYF
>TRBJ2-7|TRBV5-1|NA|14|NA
CASSLAGAGYEQYF
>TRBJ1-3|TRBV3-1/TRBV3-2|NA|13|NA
CASSQDKGVAIYF
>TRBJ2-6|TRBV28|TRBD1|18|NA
CASSLPGTGNSGANVLTF